The 18 T cell receptor beta chains below all came from one sample that was sequenced in a study of graft-versus-host responses after intestinal transplantation. These receptors have no identified antigens. Here immunoSEQ multiplex PCR was the method, and the copy in TCRdb shows in-frame clones only, minus some. Among about 100,000 clones listed, approximately 88% were seen once. Sequences were derived from unstimulated CD4+ T cells sorted from spleen or lymph node cells, sampled before transplant. These receptors were obtained from a human donor who was the organ donor for an intestinal transplant.

CDR3 bases: TGTGCCTGGAGGGGCCTAGCGCCTACCGGGGAGCTGTTTTTT. Amino acids: CAWRGLAPTGELFF. The rearrangement uses TRBV30 and TRBJ2-2; the D gene is possibly TRBD2 (6 bases). Germline V CDR1 and CDR2: GTSNPN, SVGIG (reference sequence). CDR3 length equals 14 residues. V lost 3 bases and J 5 bases, leaving 13 bases between the germline ends.

The chain combines TRBV19 with TRBJ1-4; 9 bases map to TRBD1. CDR3 length equals 17 residues. V shed 6 bases and J 3 bases; nucleotides not matched to a gene: 11. Germline CDR1 LNHDA, CDR2 SQIVND (reference sequence). The DNA of the CDR3 is TGTGCCAGTAGAGACCCGGGACAGGGCATTTCTAATGAAAAACTGTTTTTT. Its translation is CASRDPGQGISNEKLFF.

This clone is a singleton in its sample. The chain recombines TRBV7-4 with TRBJ2-3; D uncertain. CDR3 length: 13 residues. The V gene's germline CDR1 is SGHVT and CDR2 SQSDAQ. V dropped 5 bases and J dropped 0 bases, with 6 bases sitting between them. The CDR3: CASSAGSTDTQYF. The DNA of the CDR3 is TGTGCCAGCAGCGCTGGTAGCACAGATACGCAGTATTTT.

The CDR3, as DNA: TGTGCCAGCAGGCGACAGGGGCCTAATGAAAAACTGTTTTTT. Encoded protein: CASRRQGPNEKLFF. The gene calls are TRBV6-1 and TRBJ1-4; 8 nucleotides agree with TRBD1. Unmatched junction bases numbered 3, after V lost 6 bases and J lost 3 bases. CDR1 is MNHNS, CDR2 SASEGT, per germline. The length of the CDR3 is 14 residues.

The sample holds a few counts of this clone. CDR3 sequence (DNA): TGTGCCAGCAGCTCGCGGACTAGCGGGAGCTCCTACAATGAGCAGTTCTTC. Translation gives CASSSRTSGSSYNEQFF. The chain is built from TRBV9 and TRBJ2-1; 13 bases align to TRBD2. J gave up 0 bases and V 4 bases, and 4 bases lay outside the gene matches. Germline V gene sequence: CDR1 SGDLS, CDR2 YYNGEE. The CDR3 contains 17 residues.

The rearrangement joins TRBV11-3 to TRBJ1-5; unclear D gene. Germline CDR1 is SGHNT and CDR2 is YENEEA. V was cut by 1 base and J by 3 bases, with 10 bases left in between. CDR3 size: 15 residues. CDR3: CASSLGRGTNQPQHF. In nucleotides, the CDR3 is TGTGCCAGCAGCTTAGGGCGGGGTACCAATCAGCCCCAGCATTTT.

The chain has TRBV5-6 and TRBJ2-1; D is possibly TRBD2 (6 bases). This CDR3 has 15 amino acids. Germline lookup yields CDR1 SGHDT and CDR2 YYEEEE. The V and J ends lost 4 bases and 2 bases respectively, with 13 bases between them. The CDR3 reads CASSLLARPYNEQFF. The CDR3 DNA reads as TGTGCCAGCAGCCTTCTAGCGCGCCCCTACAATGAGCAGTTCTTC. The full variable domain, its missing parts supplied by reference TRBV5-6 and TRBJ2-1, is DAGVTQSPTHLIKTRGQQVTLRCSPKSGHDTVSWYQQALGQGPQFIFQYYEEEERQRGNFPDRFSGHQFPNYSSELNVNALLLGDSALYLCASSLLARPYNEQFFGPGTRLTVL.

The chain links TRBV6-6 to TRBJ2-7; D possibly uses TRBD1 or TRBD2 (5 bases each). The V and J ends lost 5 bases and 3 bases respectively, with 14 bases between them. The CDR3 runs 14 residues. Per the germline V gene, CDR1 is MNHNY and CDR2 is SVGAGI (reference sequence). This CDR3 is CASSARGRDYEQYF. CDR3 DNA: TGTGCCAGCAGTGCCCGGGGCAGGGACTACGAGCAGTACTTC.

This chain links TRBV27 with TRBJ2-3; the match to TRBD2 covers 7 bases. Germline V gene data show CDR1 as MNHEY and CDR2 as SMNVEV (reference sequence). The CDR3 runs to 13 residues. V lost 2 bases to trimming and J lost 5 bases; unmatched junction nucleotides: 1. The CDR3 DNA reads as TGTGCCAGCAGTTTACGGGAGGTAGATACGCAGTATTTT. Its translation is CASSLREVDTQYF.

This clone has more than one count but fewer than ten. The chain has TRBV21-1 and TRBJ2-3. TRBV21-1 is described as a pseudogene. The CDR3 spans 16 residues. CDR3 protein: CASSVRQTKTTDTQYF. DNA for the CDR3: TGTGCCAGCAGCGTCCGGCAAACAAAAACTACAGATACGCAGTATTTT.

The V and J genes are TRBV6-1 and TRBJ2-7; TRBD1 matches at 8 bases. The CDR3 spans 15 residues. Germline loops: CDR1 MNHNS, CDR2 SASEGT. V dropped 8 bases and J dropped 2; count of bases not matched to a gene: 11. The CDR3 reads CASSRKQGEAYEQYF. The DNA of the CDR3 is TGTGCCAGCTCGAGAAAACAGGGGGAGGCCTACGAGCAGTACTTC.

Regarding this clone: Distinct nucleotide sequences in the sample also encode this CDR3. V gene TRBV2 combines with J gene TRBJ2-3; 11 bases fit TRBD2. The V gene end was trimmed by 6 bases and the J gene end by 4 bases; junction bases not matched to a gene: 6. The CDR3 loop spans 15 amino acids. The V gene's germline CDR1 is SNHLY and CDR2 FYNNEI. CDR3 loop: CASSVTSGSSDTQYF. DNA for the CDR3: TGTGCCAGCAGCGTTACTAGCGGGAGTTCAGATACGCAGTATTTT.

Note on this clone: Sequence at one end of the junction differs from germline and may be a read error. This chain connects TRBV6-1 to TRBJ1-1, with D perhaps matching TRBD1 (5 bases). Looked up from germline, CDR1 is MNHNS and CDR2 is SASEGT. CDR3 size: 15 residues. The CDR3 sequence is CASGEDGGLNTEAFF. CDR3 bases: TGTGCCAGCGGTGAAGACGGGGGACTGAACACTGAAGCTTTCTTT.

V usage is TRBV5-1 and J usage is TRBJ1-6; D is undetermined. Germline V CDR1 and CDR2: SGHRS, YFSETQ. V shed 0 bases and J shed 10 bases, with 14 bases lying between them. The CDR3 contains 15 residues. CDR3 DNA: TGCGCCAGCAGCTTGGCACCTGTGAAGGACTCACCCCTCCACTTT. This gives the protein CASSLAPVKDSPLHF.

The chain combines TRBV29-1 with TRBJ2-3, with 10 bases fitting TRBD1. The CDR3 totals 14 residues. V was pared by 4 bases and J by 7 bases, with 8 bases of the junction left unmatched. Germline CDR1 and CDR2: SQVTM and ANQGSEA. CDR3 DNA: TGCAGCGTTGTCGTCGACAGGGGGCAAAATACGCAGTATTTT. Translation gives CSVVVDRGQNTQYF.

J is TRBJ1-2 and V is TRBV30, with D perhaps TRBD1 (5 bases). The ends were cut back, 0 bases at V and 3 bases at J, with 8 bases in the middle. Germline lookup yields CDR1 GTSNPN and CDR2 SVGIG (reference sequence). CDR3 length: 13 amino acids. The CDR3 sequence: CAWSVDIDYGYTF. DNA of the CDR3: TGTGCCTGGAGTGTGGACATAGACTATGGCTACACCTTC.

The DNA of the CDR3 is TGTGCCACTACTAGCGGGACCTCCTACAATGAGCAGTTCTTC. Its translation is CATTSGTSYNEQFF. This rearrangement joins TRBV6-1 to TRBJ2-1, with 10 bases matching TRBD2. Trimming cost V 10 bases and J 0 bases; bases outside gene matches: 3. The CDR3 has 14 residues. The germline V gene has CDR1 MNHNS and CDR2 SASEGT.

J is TRBJ1-5 and V is TRBV30; D is uncertain. V shed 1 base and J shed 4 bases, with 8 bases lying between them. Germline lookup yields CDR1 GTSNPN and CDR2 SVGIG (reference sequence). CDR3 length: 13 residues. CDR3 protein: CAWSDLRNQPQHF. CDR3 nucleotides: TGTGCCTGGAGTGACTTACGGAATCAGCCCCAGCATTTT.